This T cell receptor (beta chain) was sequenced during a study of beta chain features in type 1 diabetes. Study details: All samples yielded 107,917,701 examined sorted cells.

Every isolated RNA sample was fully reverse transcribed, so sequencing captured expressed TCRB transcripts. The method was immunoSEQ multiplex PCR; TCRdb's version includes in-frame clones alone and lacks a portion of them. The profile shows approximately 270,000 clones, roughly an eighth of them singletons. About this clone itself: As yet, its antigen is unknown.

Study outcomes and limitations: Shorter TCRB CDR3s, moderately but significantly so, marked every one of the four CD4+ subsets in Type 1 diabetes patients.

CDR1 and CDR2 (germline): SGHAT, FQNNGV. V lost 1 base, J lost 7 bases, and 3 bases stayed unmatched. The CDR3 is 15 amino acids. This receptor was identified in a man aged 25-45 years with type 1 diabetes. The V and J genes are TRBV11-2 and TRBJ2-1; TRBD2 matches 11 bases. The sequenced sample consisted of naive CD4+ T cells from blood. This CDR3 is CASSLAWTSGNEQFF. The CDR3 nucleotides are TGTGCCAGCAGCTTAGCCTGGACTAGCGGGAATGAGCAGTTCTTC.